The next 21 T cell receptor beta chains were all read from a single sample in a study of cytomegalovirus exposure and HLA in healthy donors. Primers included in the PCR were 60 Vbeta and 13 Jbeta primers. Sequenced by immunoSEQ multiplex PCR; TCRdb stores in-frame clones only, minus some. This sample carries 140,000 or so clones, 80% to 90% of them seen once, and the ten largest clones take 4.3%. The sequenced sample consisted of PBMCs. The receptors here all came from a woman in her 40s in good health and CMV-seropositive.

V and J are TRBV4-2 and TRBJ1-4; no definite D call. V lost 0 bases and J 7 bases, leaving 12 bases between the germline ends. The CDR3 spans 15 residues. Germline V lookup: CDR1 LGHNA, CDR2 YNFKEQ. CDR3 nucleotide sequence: TGTGCCAGCAGCCAAGAGGCAGCGACCTTTGAAAAACTGTTTTTT. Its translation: CASSQEAATFEKLFF.

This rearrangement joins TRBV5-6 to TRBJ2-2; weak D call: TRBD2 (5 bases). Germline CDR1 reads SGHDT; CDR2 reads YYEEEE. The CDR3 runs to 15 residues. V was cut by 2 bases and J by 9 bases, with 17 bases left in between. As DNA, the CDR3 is TGTGCCAGCAGCTTTGGAGTGTCCCGGGAACGGGAGCTGTTTTTT. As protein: CASSFGVSRERELFF.

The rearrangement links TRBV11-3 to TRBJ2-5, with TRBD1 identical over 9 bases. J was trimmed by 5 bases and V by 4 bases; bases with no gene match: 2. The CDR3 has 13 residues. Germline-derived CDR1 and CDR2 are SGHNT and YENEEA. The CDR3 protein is CASSSTGGETQYF. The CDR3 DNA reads TGTGCCAGCAGCTCGACAGGGGGGGAGACCCAGTACTTC.

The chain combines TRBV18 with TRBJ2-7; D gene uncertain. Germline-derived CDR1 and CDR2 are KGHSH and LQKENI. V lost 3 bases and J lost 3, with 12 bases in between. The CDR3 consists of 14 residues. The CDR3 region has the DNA TGTGCCAGCTCACCCATCCCCCGAGGCTACGAGCAGTACTTC. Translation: CASSPIPRGYEQYF. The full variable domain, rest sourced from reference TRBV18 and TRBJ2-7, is NAGVMQNPRHLVRRRGQEARLRCSPMKGHSHVYWYRQLPEEGLKFMVYLQKENIIDESGMPKERFSAEFPKEGPSILRIQQVVRGDSAAYFCASSPIPRGYEQYFGPGTRLTVT.

The CDR3: CASSHPVPGGETQYF. The CDR3 nucleotides are TGTGCCAGCAGTCACCCGGTACCGGGGGGGGAGACCCAGTACTTC. The chain carries TRBV25-1 and TRBJ2-5, with 8 bases identical to TRBD2. V shed 5 bases, J shed 5 bases, and the junction held 10 bases outside the gene matches. This CDR3 has 15 residues. Germline-derived CDR1 and CDR2 are MGHDK and SYGVNS.

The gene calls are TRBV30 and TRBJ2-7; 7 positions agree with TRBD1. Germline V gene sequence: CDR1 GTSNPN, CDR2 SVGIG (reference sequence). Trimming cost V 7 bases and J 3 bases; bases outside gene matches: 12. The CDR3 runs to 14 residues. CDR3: CAFPDRASYYEQYF. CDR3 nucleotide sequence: TGTGCCTTCCCTGACAGGGCCTCTTACTACGAGCAGTACTTC.

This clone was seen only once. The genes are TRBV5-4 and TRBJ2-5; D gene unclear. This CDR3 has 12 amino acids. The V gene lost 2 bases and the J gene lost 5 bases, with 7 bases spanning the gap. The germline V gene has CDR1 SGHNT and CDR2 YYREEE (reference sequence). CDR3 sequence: CASSFGEETQYF. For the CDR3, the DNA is TGTGCCAGCAGCTTTGGAGAGGAGACCCAGTACTTC.

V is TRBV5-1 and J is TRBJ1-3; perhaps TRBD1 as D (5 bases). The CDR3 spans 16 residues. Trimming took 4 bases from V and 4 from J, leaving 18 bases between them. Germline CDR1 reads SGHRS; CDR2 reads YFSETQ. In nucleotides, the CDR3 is TGCGCCAGCAGCCCATCCGGGGCCGCGGGAGGAAACACCATATATTTT. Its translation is CASSPSGAAGGNTIYF.

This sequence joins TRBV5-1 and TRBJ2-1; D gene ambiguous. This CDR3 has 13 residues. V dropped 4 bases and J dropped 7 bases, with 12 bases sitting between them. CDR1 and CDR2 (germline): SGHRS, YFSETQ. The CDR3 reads CASSVTSVNEQFF. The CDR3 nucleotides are TGCGCCAGCAGCGTCACAAGCGTAAATGAGCAGTTCTTC.

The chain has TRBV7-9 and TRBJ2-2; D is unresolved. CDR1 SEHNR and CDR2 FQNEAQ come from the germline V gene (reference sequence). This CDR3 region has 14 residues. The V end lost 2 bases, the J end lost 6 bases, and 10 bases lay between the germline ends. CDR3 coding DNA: TGTGCCAGCAGCTTAAGAGATTTCCCCGGGGAGCTGTTTTTT. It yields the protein CASSLRDFPGELFF.

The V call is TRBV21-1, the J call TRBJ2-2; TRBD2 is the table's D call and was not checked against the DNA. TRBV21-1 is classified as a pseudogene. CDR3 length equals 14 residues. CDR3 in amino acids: CASSLSGFTGELFF. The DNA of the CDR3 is TGTGCCAGCAGCTTAAGCGGATTCACCGGGGAGCTGTTTTTT.

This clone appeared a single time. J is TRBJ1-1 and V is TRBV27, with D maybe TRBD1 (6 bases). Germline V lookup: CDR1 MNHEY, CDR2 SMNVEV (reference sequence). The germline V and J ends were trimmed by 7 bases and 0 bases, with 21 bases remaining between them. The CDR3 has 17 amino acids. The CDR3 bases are TGTGCCAGCAAGTACGGTGGGAGGGGGGGGTTGAACACTGAAGCTTTCTTT. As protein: CASKYGGRGGLNTEAFF.

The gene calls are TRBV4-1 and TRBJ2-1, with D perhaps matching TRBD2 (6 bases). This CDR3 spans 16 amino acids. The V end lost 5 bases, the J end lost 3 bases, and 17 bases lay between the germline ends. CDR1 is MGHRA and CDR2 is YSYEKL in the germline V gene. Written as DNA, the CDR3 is TGCGCCAGCAGCAACATGGTCGGGGGAGACTACAATGAGCAGTTCTTC. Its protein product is CASSNMVGGDYNEQFF.

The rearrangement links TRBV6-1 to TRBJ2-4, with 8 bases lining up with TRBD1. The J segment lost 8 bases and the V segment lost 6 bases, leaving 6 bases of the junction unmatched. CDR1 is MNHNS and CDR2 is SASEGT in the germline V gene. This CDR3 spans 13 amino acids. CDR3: CASSEQGVDIQYF. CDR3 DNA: TGTGCCAGCAGCGAACAGGGGGTAGACATTCAGTACTTC.

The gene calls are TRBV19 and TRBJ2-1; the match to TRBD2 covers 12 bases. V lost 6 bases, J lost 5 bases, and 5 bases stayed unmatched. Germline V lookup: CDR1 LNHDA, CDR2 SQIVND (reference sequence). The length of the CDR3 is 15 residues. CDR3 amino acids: CASRTSGSFHNEQFF. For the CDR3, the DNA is TGTGCCAGTAGGACTAGCGGGAGTTTCCACAATGAGCAGTTCTTC.

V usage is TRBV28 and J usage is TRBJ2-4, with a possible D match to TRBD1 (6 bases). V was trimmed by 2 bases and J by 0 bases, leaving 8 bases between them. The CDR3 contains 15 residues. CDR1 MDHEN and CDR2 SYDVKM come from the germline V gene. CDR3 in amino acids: CASSLNRVAKNIQYF. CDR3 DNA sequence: TGTGCCAGCAGTTTAAACAGGGTAGCCAAAAACATTCAGTACTTC.

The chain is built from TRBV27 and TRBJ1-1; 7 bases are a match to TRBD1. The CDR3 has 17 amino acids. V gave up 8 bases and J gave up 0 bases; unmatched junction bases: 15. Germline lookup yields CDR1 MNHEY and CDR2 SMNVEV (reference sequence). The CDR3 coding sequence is TGTGCCAGCCGCCGTAGATCAGGGGGTCTGATGAACACTGAAGCTTTCTTT. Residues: CASRRRSGGLMNTEAFF.

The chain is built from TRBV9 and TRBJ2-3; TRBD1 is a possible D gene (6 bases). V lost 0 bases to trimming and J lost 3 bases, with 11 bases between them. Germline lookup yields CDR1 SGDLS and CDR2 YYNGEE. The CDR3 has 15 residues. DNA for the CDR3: TGTGCCAGCAGCGTAGCTACGAGGGGGACAGATACGCAGTATTTT. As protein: CASSVATRGTDTQYF.

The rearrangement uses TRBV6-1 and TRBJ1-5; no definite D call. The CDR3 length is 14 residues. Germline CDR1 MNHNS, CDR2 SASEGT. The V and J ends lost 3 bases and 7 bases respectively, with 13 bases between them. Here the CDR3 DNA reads TGTGCCAGCAGTGAGGCGGGGAGAAACCAGCCCCAGCATTTT. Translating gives CASSEAGRNQPQHF.

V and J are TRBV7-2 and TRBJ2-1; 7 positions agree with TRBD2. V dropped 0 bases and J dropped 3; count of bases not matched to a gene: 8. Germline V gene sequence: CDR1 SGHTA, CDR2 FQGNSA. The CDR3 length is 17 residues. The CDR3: CASSLATRGGFYNEQFF. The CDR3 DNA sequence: TGTGCCAGCAGCTTAGCTACGCGGGGAGGGTTCTACAATGAGCAGTTCTTC.

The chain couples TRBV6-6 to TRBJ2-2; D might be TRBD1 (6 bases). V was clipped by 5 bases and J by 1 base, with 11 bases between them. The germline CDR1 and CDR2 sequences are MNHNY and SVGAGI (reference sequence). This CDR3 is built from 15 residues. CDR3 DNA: TGTGCCAGCAGTCGACAGGAGAGGAACACCGGGGAGCTGTTTTTT. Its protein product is CASSRQERNTGELFF.